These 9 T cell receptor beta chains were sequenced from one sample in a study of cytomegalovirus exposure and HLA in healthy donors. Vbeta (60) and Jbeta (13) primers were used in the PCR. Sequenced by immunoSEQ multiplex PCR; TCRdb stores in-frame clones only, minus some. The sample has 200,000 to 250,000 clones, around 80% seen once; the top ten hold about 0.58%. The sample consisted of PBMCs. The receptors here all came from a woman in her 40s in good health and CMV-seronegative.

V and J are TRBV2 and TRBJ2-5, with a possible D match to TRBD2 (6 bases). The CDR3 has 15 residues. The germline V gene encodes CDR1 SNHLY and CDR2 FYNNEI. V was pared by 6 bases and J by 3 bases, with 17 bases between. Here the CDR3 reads CASRAAGLGKETQYF. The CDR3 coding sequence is TGTGCCAGCAGGGCCGCGGGGCTGGGAAAAGAGACCCAGTACTTC.

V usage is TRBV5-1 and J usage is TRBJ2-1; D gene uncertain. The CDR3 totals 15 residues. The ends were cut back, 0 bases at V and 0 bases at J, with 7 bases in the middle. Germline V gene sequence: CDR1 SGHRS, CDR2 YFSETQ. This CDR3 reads CASSLGSGSYNEQFF. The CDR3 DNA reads TGCGCCAGCAGCTTGGGCAGTGGCTCCTACAATGAGCAGTTCTTC.

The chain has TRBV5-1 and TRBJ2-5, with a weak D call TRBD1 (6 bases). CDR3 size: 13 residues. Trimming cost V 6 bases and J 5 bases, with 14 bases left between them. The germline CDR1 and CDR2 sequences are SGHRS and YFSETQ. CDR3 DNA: TGCGCCAGCAACGCCCAGGGGCGGGAGACCCAGTACTTC. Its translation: CASNAQGRETQYF.

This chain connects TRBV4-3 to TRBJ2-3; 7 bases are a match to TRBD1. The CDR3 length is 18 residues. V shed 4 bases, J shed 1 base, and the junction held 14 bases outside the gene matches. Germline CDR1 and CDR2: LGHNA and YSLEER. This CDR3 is CASSRAPSGQRRTDTQYF. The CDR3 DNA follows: TGCGCCAGCAGCCGGGCCCCATCGGGACAGAGACGCACAGATACGCAGTATTTT.

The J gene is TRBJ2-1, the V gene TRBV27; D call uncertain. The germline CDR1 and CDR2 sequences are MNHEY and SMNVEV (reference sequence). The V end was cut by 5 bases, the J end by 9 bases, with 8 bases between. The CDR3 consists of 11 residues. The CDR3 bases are TGTGCCAGCAGTCTGGGCTCTGAGCAGTTCTTC. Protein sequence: CASSLGSEQFF.

CDR3 nucleotide sequence: TGCGCCAGCAGCTTGCGGACAGCGAACACCGGGGAGCTGTTTTTT. Amino acids: CASSLRTANTGELFF. V is TRBV5-1 and J is TRBJ2-2; TRBD1 is a possible D gene (6 bases). This CDR3 spans 15 amino acids. Germline V gene data show CDR1 as SGHRS and CDR2 as YFSETQ. V lost 1 base, J lost 0 bases, and 7 bases lay in between.

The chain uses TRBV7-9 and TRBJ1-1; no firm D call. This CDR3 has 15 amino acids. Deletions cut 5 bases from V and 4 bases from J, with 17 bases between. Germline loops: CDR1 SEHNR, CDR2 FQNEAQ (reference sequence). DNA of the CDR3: TGTGCCAGCAGCCCGATCGAGACTTTGGTCACTGAAGCTTTCTTT. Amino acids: CASSPIETLVTEAFF. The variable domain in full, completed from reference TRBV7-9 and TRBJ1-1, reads DTGVSQNPRHKITKRGQNVTFRCDPISEHNRLYWYRQTLGQGPEFLTYFQNEAQLEKSRLLSDRFSAERPKGSFSTLEIQRTEQGDSAMYLCASSPIETLVTEAFFGQGTRLTVV.

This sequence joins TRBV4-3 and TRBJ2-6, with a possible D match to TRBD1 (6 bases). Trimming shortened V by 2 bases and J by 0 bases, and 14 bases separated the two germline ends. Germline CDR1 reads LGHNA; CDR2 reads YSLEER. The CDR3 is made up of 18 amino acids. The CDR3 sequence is CASSQLTGLSSGANVLTF. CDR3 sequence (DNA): TGCGCCAGCAGCCAACTGACAGGATTAAGCTCTGGGGCCAACGTCCTGACTTTC.

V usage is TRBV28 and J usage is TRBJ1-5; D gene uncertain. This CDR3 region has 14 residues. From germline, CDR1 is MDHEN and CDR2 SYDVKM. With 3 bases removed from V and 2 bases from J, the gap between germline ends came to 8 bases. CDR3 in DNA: TGTGCCAGCAGTTTTACCAGTCGCAATCAGCCCCAGCATTTT. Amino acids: CASSFTSRNQPQHF.